This T cell receptor beta chain was captured by sequencing in a study of T cells in Graves' hyperthyroidism and ophthalmopathy. From germline, CDR1 is MNHEY and CDR2 SVGAGI. Between the trimmed V and J ends, which lost 2 bases and 4 bases, there was a span of 12 bases. The CDR3 spans 15 residues. TCR beta CDR3 sequences were amplified from RNA transcripts. The HTBI primer set drove a first-round RT-PCR of the TCR CDR3. TCRdb processed the multiplex PCR reads anew with MiXCR; each CDR3 protein has one entry. The sample includes roughly 710,000 distinct CDR3 sequences, about 35% seen only once; the top ten take around 29%.

The rearrangement joins TRBV6-5 to TRBJ1-5; D is possibly TRBD1 (6 bases). The TCR originated in a woman in her thirties or forties with Graves' hyperthyroidism. Sequenced input: blood. CDR3 sequence: CASSYAGTLNQPQHF. The CDR3 DNA follows: TGTGCCAGCAGTTACGCGGGGACATTGAATCAGCCCCAGCATTTT.